This T cell receptor (beta chain) was obtained from a study of blood T cell repertoires in COVID-19. Whole-study context: T cells, B-cell-depleted T cells, or PBMCs supplied cDNA or gDNA.

This CDR3 has 14 amino acids. The germline CDR1 and CDR2 sequences are PRHDT and FYEKMQ (reference sequence). On this clone: The junction departs from the called germline gene at one end, perhaps through a read error.

Sequencing used immunoSEQ multiplex PCR; TCRdb keeps in-frame clones, though not all of them. Of roughly 500,000 clones detected, roughly 87% appear once; the ten largest clones hold over 0.7%. This clonotype originated in a man aged 18-30 years with COVID-19, enrolled during active disease. Sequenced material: peripheral blood. The gene calls are TRBV13 and TRBJ1-2; 8 nucleotides line up with TRBD1. The CDR3 coding sequence is TGTGCCAGCACCTTAGGACAGGGAGCCTATGGCTACACCTTC. Residues: CASTLGQGAYGYTF.